This T cell receptor beta chain comes out of a study of T cells in Graves' hyperthyroidism and ophthalmopathy (dated by TCRdb to about 2019). For the wider study: A discovery cohort of about a hundred patients, fewer than 50 with Graves' ophthalmopathy and roughly 59 with stable Graves' hyperthyroidism, was used to find distinguishing TCR V-J signatures. Prospective prediction of ophthalmopathy was tested in an independent validation cohort consisting of fewer than 20 hyperthyroidism patients and 17 patients who later progressed to ophthalmopathy. The approximately 97 discovery patients were randomly divided into training and test sets at a 7:3 ratio. Thyroid tissue and blood T-cell repertoires from about 6 Graves' hyperthyroidism patients were also compared in the study. After sampling, hyperthyroidism patients received methimazole starting at 30 mg daily, and ophthalmopathy patients received high-dose intravenous methylprednisolone. The paper reports TCR Vbeta CDR3 sequencing of fewer than 150 peripheral blood samples: some 44 ophthalmopathy, fewer than 80 hyperthyroidism and around 17 progressor patients. Beyond this particular receptor, the publication reports: Sample size was not statistically predetermined, and investigators were not blinded to group allocation. Most expanded thyroid clonotypes (frequency above 0.001) were also found in blood, which suggests that blood repertoires may mirror thyroid immune responses. In validation, the model predicted progression to ophthalmopathy with over 60% sensitivity and 72% to 75% specificity, a median of roughly seven months before onset. A 13 V-J signature model separated ophthalmopathy from stable hyperthyroidism, with over 85% sensitivity and 81.08% specificity in cross-validation and 80%/75% in testing.

Measured from the cysteine to the phenylalanine, the CDR3 is 16 residues long. The retained sequence is limited to the CDR3, 48 bases, with the frame set at the first base. CDR1 and CDR2 (SSHAT, FNYEAQ) derive from the germline V gene (reference sequence). Comment on this clonotype: Its recognized antigen is unknown. Base qualities were left out, and no much larger clone turns up one base away.

Exclusion was applied to patients with uncontrolled infections, other autoimmune diseases, pregnancy or lactation. Diagnoses were based on clinical symptoms, serum thyroxine and TRAb, thyroid ultrasound and orbital computed tomography. Total RNA was extracted with Trizol reagent, and quality was checked on an Agilent 2100 Bioanalyzer. The TCR beta CDR3 regions were amplified from RNA transcripts. The first round of RT-PCR for the TCR CDR3 was performed with the HTBI primer set and the Qiagen OneStep RT-PCR kit. The libraries were constructed in a second round of multiplex PCR and then size-selected and purified. Sequencing of the libraries was done on an Illumina HiSeq2000 using paired-end 100 bp reads. The authors' analysis ran thus. Raw data were processed with SOAPnuke, discarding reads with adapters, uncalled bases, mean Phred below 15, or no exact constant-primer or identifier match. COPE v1.2.5 was used to merge high-quality paired reads, and clonotypes were defined as unique nucleotide sequences. MiTCR v1.1 was used to align clonotypes to the IMGT TRBV, TRBD and TRBJ reference segments. Only V-J combinations with frequency above 0.0001, covering 98% to 99.2% of repertoires, were analysed. The TCS score was defined as F50 (clonal expansion) divided by E x V (chaos), with BLOSUM62-based TCRdist calculated between CDR3 peptides within each V-J. Welch's t-statistics and random forest reduced roughly 530 V-J features to 10 to 15, which were used in a naive Bayes classifier (R e1071). The Morisita-Horn index was used to measure how similar the thyroid and blood repertoires were. Through fastp at Q25 and MiXCR, TCRdb rebuilt clones from the public reads, retaining in-frame beta chains. Every CDR3 protein is listed once, alongside the most common genes and DNA of its rows. What appears here as the V and J calls and clone size reflects TCRdb's work, not the paper's. Within this sample are a few hundred thousand distinct CDR3 sequences, with 46% of them counted one time only. Of the sample, around 19% falls within the top ten clones.

Recombination joined TRBV7-7 with TRBJ2-5; 11 middle bases align to TRBD2. Specimen: peripheral blood or thyroid tissue (not recorded which). This TCR derives from an adult woman with Graves' disease, either hyperthyroidism or ophthalmopathy (not recorded which). CDR3 region: CASRLAGGVWGETQYF. In nucleotides, the sequence is TGTGCTAGTCGCCTAGCGGGAGGAGTTTGGGGAGAGACCCAGTACTTC.